Reported below is one T cell receptor (beta chain). This record belongs to a study of T cells expressing NK-cell markers. Whole-study context: Seven donors tested HCMV-seropositive and one tested seronegative among the eight sequenced.

The CDR3 has 14 residues. Germline-derived CDR1 and CDR2 are LNHDA and SQIVND (reference sequence). TCRdb re-called the 5' RACE reads; every CDR3 protein appears as one record, without DNA. Across approximately 110,000 distinct CDR3 sequences, the top ten clones capture less than 20% of the sample. This chain uses TRBV19 with TRBJ1-1; checking the TCRdb D call of TRBD1 is not possible without DNA. The clonotype was recovered from a woman between 18 and 69 years old in good health. Sample: blood T cells: a sorted CD56 or NKG2C T cell subset, CD4+ or CD8+ T cells, or bulk PBMC T cells (not recorded which). This chain's CDR3 is CASSMTGMNTEAFF.